The next 25 T cell receptor beta chains were all read from a single sample in a study of OX40 agonist ivuxolimab in advanced cancers. Clones were read by immunoSEQ multiplex PCR, and TCRdb kept only the in-frame ones, dropping some. Among 50,000 to 75,000 clones listed, about 85% were seen once. The material was CD4+ or CD8+ T cells sorted from blood, obtained in a trial of the OX40 agonist ivuxolimab. These receptors all come from an adult with an advanced solid tumor such as melanoma, head and neck, liver or kidney cancer.

This sequence joins TRBV4-1 and TRBJ2-3, with D possibly TRBD1 on 6 matching bases. The CDR3 is 15 amino acids. Between the trimmed V and J ends, which lost 2 bases and 3 bases, there was a span of 12 bases. Germline V gives CDR1 MGHRA, CDR2 YSYEKL. The CDR3 DNA reads as TGCGCCAGCAGCCAATCGGGACAAAGAACAGATACGCAGTATTTT. This sequence encodes CASSQSGQRTDTQYF.

V is TRBV5-1 and J is TRBJ1-6; TRBD1 agrees at 7 bases. J lost 10 bases, V lost 4 bases, and 8 bases had no gene match. Germline V gene sequence: CDR1 SGHRS, CDR2 YFSETQ. The CDR3 extends over 14 amino acids. CDR3 residues: CASSQGTVGSPLHF. The CDR3 nucleotides are TGCGCCAGCAGCCAAGGGACAGTCGGGTCACCCCTCCACTTT.

The chain uses TRBV19 and TRBJ2-3, with TRBD1 identical over 10 bases. Germline V gene data show CDR1 as LNHDA and CDR2 as SQIVND (reference sequence). V lost 4 bases to trimming and J lost 4 bases; unmatched junction nucleotides: 11. The CDR3 spans 17 residues. CDR3 protein: CASSSLTTGTGADTQYF. The CDR3 coding sequence is TGTGCCAGTAGTAGCTTAACCACCGGGACAGGGGCAGATACGCAGTATTTT.

The rearrangement uses TRBV5-1 and TRBJ1-1, with D perhaps TRBD1 (6 bases). V was clipped by 6 bases and J by 3 bases, with 15 bases between them. CDR3 size: 14 residues. Germline-derived CDR1 and CDR2 are SGHRS and YFSETQ. CDR3: CASNQAGVDTEAFF. The DNA for the CDR3 is TGCGCCAGCAACCAGGCAGGGGTGGACACTGAAGCTTTCTTT.

This clone was recorded a few times. This chain uses TRBV6-6 with TRBJ1-2; 9 nucleotides align to TRBD1. V shed 5 bases and J 6 bases; nucleotides not matched to a gene: 7. Germline CDR1 reads MNHNY; CDR2 reads SVGAGI (reference sequence). The CDR3 contains 14 residues. The CDR3 DNA reads as TGTGCCAGCAGTCCCGGGACAGGGAGAGATGGCTACACCTTC. It specifies CASSPGTGRDGYTF.

DNA for the CDR3: TGTGCCAGCAGTTTACCCGTTTGGGGAAACTCCTACAATGAGCAGTTCTTC. It is translated as CASSLPVWGNSYNEQFF. V gene TRBV28 combines with J gene TRBJ2-1; D gene unclear. Germline V CDR1 and CDR2: MDHEN, SYDVKM. The CDR3 has 17 amino acids. V was pared by 2 bases and J by 0 bases, with 14 bases between.

Notes on this clone: The sample has other DNA sequences that encode this CDR3 too. This chain links TRBV7-9 with TRBJ2-7; possible D gene TRBD1, 5 bases. The V gene's germline CDR1 is SEHNR and CDR2 FQNEAQ (reference sequence). Trimming removed 9 bases from V and 2 bases from J, with 14 bases in between. The CDR3 runs 13 residues. CDR3 sequence (DNA): TGTGCCAGTTCCAGGGCAGAACCCTACGAGCAGTACTTC. This encodes CASSRAEPYEQYF.

The rearrangement uses TRBV27 and TRBJ2-3; 10 nucleotides align to TRBD2. There are 17 residues in the CDR3. With 2 bases clipped from V and 2 bases from J, the junction kept 7 bases outside the gene matches. Germline lookup yields CDR1 MNHEY and CDR2 SMNVEV (reference sequence). CDR3 DNA sequence: TGTGCCAGCAGTTTAATCTTAGCGGGAGGCGACACAGATACGCAGTATTTT. It specifies CASSLILAGGDTDTQYF.

The sample holds one count of this clone. The chain employs TRBV11-3 and TRBJ2-5, with TRBD2 as a possible D gene (6 bases). The CDR3 is 14 amino acids. Per germline, CDR1 SGHNT and CDR2 YENEEA. V was shortened by 4 bases and J by 5 bases, with 14 bases between the two germline ends. CDR3 coding DNA: TGTGCCAGCAGCTCCATTGGGGGGAGGGAGACCCAGTACTTC. Translation gives CASSSIGGRETQYF.

The sample holds a few counts of this clone. This sequence joins TRBV6-1 and TRBJ1-6; D is possibly TRBD1 (5 bases). The germline gives CDR1 MNHNS, CDR2 SASEGT. The CDR3 is made up of 14 amino acids. V was shortened by 5 bases and J by 10 bases, with 15 bases between the two germline ends. CDR3 nucleotides: TGTGCCAGCAGTCGTTCTGGGACCGGCTCACCCCTCCACTTT. Residues: CASSRSGTGSPLHF.

This chain connects TRBV20-1 to TRBJ2-7; no clear D. Germline loops: CDR1 DFQATT, CDR2 SNEGSKA (reference sequence). The CDR3 runs 10 residues. The V and J ends lost 4 bases and 4 bases respectively, with 5 bases between them. The CDR3 DNA reads TGCAGTGCTAATCAGTACGAGCAGTACTTC. Its protein product is CSANQYEQYF.

The rearrangement joins TRBV11-3 to TRBJ2-3, with D perhaps TRBD2 (6 bases). There are 15 residues in the CDR3. Per the germline V gene, CDR1 is SGHNT and CDR2 is YENEEA. The V end was cut by 1 base, the J end by 1 base, with 9 bases between. CDR3 sequence: CASSLGRGGTDTQYF. The CDR3 nucleotides are TGTGCCAGCAGCTTAGGGCGGGGCGGCACAGATACGCAGTATTTT.

The sample holds one count of this clone. The rearrangement links TRBV11-3 to TRBJ2-5; D not resolved. The CDR3 consists of 13 residues. V gave up 5 bases and J gave up 7 bases, with 14 bases separating them. CDR1 is SGHNT, CDR2 YENEEA, per germline. This CDR3 reads CASSDLMWGTQYF. The CDR3 nucleotides are TGTGCCAGCAGCGACTTGATGTGGGGGACCCAGTACTTC.

V usage is TRBV6-5 and J usage is TRBJ2-2; D not resolved. Germline V gene data show CDR1 as MNHEY and CDR2 as SVGAGI. Trimming left V 5 bases short and J 1 base short, with 8 bases between. The CDR3 runs 14 residues. This CDR3 reads CASSQIRNTGELFF. CDR3 DNA: TGTGCCAGCAGTCAAATACGGAACACCGGGGAGCTGTTTTTT.

V and J are TRBV30 and TRBJ2-7; 8 bases agree with TRBD1. With V trimmed by 5 bases and J by 1 base, 10 bases remained unmatched. CDR1 GTSNPN and CDR2 SVGIG come from the germline V gene (reference sequence). The CDR3 consists of 15 residues. DNA of the CDR3: TGTGCCTGGCAGGGGGCAGTCTCTTTATCCTACGAGCAGTACTTC. Protein sequence: CAWQGAVSLSYEQYF.

Note on this clone: This specimen includes other DNA sequences encoding the same CDR3. This sequence joins TRBV2 and TRBJ2-4; a possible D gene is TRBD2 (5 bases). Germline values: CDR1 SNHLY, CDR2 FYNNEI. The CDR3 runs 17 residues. V was clipped by 3 bases and J by 0 bases, with 15 bases between them. This CDR3 is CASSEREFPLAKNIQYF. The CDR3 region has the DNA TGTGCCAGCAGTGAGAGGGAGTTCCCTCTAGCCAAAAACATTCAGTACTTC.

CDR3 DNA: TGTGCCAGCAGCGTCCGGACTAGCGCCGGGGAGCTGTTTTTT. Protein product: CASSVRTSAGELFF. This rearrangement joins TRBV14 to TRBJ2-2, with 9 positions matching TRBD2. The CDR3 runs 14 residues. CDR1 and CDR2 (germline): SGHDN, FVKESK. Trimming at V came to 5 bases and at J to 6 bases, leaving 4 bases not matched to a gene.

The genes are TRBV5-1 and TRBJ1-2; no reliable D call. The CDR3 is made up of 15 amino acids. Germline assignment: CDR1 SGHRS and CDR2 YFSETQ. The ends were cut back, 0 bases at V and 2 bases at J, with 11 bases in the middle. The CDR3 reads CASSLANGGNYGYTF. The CDR3 nucleotides are TGCGCCAGCAGCTTGGCCAACGGTGGGAACTATGGCTACACCTTC.

The V gene is TRBV6-5, the J gene TRBJ1-4, with no clear D. The CDR3 has 12 amino acids. Germline V gene data show CDR1 as MNHEY and CDR2 as SVGAGI. V dropped 5 bases and J dropped 7 bases, with 8 bases sitting between them. The CDR3 region has the DNA TGTGCCAGCAGTCCTGGAGGTGAAAAACTGTTTTTT. The encoded protein is CASSPGGEKLFF.

As to this clone: The sample has other DNA sequences that encode this CDR3 too. The chain links TRBV5-6 to TRBJ1-2; D is unresolved. The CDR3 sequence is 11 residues long. Deletions cut 4 bases from V and 3 bases from J, with 4 bases between. Per germline, CDR1 SGHDT and CDR2 YYEEEE. The CDR3, as DNA: TGTGCCAGCAGCCGCGACTATGGCTACACCTTC. This gives the protein CASSRDYGYTF. Drawing the rest from reference TRBV5-6 and TRBJ1-2, the complete variable domain is DAGVTQSPTHLIKTRGQQVTLRCSPKSGHDTVSWYQQALGQGPQFIFQYYEEEERQRGNFPDRFSGHQFPNYSSELNVNALLLGDSALYLCASSRDYGYTFGSGTRLTVV.

This sequence joins TRBV2 and TRBJ2-6; a weak D match, TRBD2 (6 bases). V was clipped by 8 bases and J by 0 bases, with 11 bases between them. There are 15 residues in the CDR3. CDR1 and CDR2 from the germline V gene are SNHLY and FYNNEI. CDR3 sequence reads: CASGGENSGANVLTF. The CDR3 DNA reads TGTGCCAGCGGAGGGGAGAACTCTGGGGCCAACGTCCTGACTTTC.

This rearrangement joins TRBV28 to TRBJ2-3, with D hard to call. Germline V gene data show CDR1 as MDHEN and CDR2 as SYDVKM. The CDR3 extends over 13 amino acids. Deletions cut 4 bases from V and 5 bases from J, with 10 bases between. CDR3 sequence reads: CASSSPPVDTQYF. CDR3 DNA sequence: TGTGCCAGCAGTTCACCACCGGTAGATACGCAGTATTTT.

This chain connects TRBV5-1 to TRBJ2-5; the D is unclear. The CDR3 runs 13 residues. The V and J ends lost 2 bases and 7 bases respectively, with 12 bases between them. The germline V gene encodes CDR1 SGHRS and CDR2 YFSETQ. As DNA, the CDR3 is TGCGCCAGCAGCTTAACAATTTTAGCGACCCAGTACTTC. Amino acid sequence: CASSLTILATQYF.

The chain joins TRBV5-1 to TRBJ2-1; D might be TRBD1 (7 bases). V shed 5 bases and J shed 6 bases, with 21 bases lying between them. The CDR3 totals 16 residues. The germline V gene has CDR1 SGHRS and CDR2 YFSETQ. CDR3 residues: CASRRDTRQGGNEQFF. In nucleotides, the CDR3 is TGCGCCAGCAGGAGAGATACACGACAGGGAGGCAATGAGCAGTTCTTC.

V and J are TRBV6-6 and TRBJ2-3, with 8 bases aligning to TRBD1. CDR1 and CDR2 (germline): MNHNY, SVGAGI (reference sequence). V shed 6 bases, J shed 5 bases, and the junction held 7 bases outside the gene matches. This CDR3 region has 14 residues. In DNA, the CDR3 is TGTGCCAGCAGGCCCAGGGGGCAATTAGATACGCAGTATTTT. It is translated as CASRPRGQLDTQYF.